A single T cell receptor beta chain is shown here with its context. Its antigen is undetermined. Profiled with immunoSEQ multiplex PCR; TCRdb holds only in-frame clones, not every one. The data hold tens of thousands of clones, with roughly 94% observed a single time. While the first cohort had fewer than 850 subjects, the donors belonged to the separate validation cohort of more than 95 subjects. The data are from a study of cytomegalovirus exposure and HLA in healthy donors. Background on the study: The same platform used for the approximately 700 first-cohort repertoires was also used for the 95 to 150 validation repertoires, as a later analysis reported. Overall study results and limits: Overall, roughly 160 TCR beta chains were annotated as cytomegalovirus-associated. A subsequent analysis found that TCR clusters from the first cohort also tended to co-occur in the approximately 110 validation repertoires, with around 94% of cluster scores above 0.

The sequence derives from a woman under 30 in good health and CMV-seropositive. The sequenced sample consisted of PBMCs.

The DNA of the CDR3 is TGTGCCAGCAGCATCGACAGGGGTTACACTGAAGCTTTCTTT. Translation: CASSIDRGYTEAFF. The V and J genes are TRBV11-3 and TRBJ1-1; TRBD1 agrees at 8 bases. J gave up 3 bases and V 5 bases, and 5 bases lay outside the gene matches. The CDR3 has 14 residues. Germline CDR1 and CDR2: SGHNT and YENEEA.